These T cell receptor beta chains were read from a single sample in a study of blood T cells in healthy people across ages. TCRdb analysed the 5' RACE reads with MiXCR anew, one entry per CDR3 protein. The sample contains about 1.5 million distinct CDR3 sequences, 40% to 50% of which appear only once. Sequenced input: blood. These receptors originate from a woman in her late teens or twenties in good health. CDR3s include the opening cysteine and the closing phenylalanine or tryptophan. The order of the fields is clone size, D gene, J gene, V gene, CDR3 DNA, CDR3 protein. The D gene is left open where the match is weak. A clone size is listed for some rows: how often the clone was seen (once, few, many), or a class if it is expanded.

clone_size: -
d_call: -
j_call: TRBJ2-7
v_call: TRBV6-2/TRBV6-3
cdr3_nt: TGTGCCAGCAGGACTGATCGATACGAGCAGTACTTC
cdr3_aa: CASRTDRYEQYF

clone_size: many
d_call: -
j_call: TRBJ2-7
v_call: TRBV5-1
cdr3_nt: TGTGCCAGCAGCTTAGCGAGCTCCTACGAGCAGTACTTC
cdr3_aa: CASSLASSYEQYF

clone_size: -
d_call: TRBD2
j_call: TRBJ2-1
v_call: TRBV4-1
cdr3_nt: TGCGCCAGCAGCCAAGAGGTAGCGGGGGGGTCGAATGAGCAGTTCTTC
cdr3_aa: CASSQEVAGGSNEQFF

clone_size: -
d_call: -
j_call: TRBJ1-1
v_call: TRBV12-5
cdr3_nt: TGTGCTAGTGGTTTGAGTGAATACACTGAAGCTTTCTTT
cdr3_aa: CASGLSEYTEAFF

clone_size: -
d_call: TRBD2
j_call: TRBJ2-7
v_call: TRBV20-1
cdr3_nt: TGCAGTGCTATATGGACTAGCGGGGGGCCGACCTACGAGCAGTACTTC
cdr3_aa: CSAIWTSGGPTYEQYF

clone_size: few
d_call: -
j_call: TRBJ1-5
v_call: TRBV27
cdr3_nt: TGTGCCAGCAAACCCTCAGGGGAAGGTCAGCCCCAGCATTTT
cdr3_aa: CASKPSGEGQPQHF

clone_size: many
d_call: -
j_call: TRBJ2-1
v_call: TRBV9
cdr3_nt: TGTGCCAGCACCCCAACGGGGAGCTCCTACAATGAGCAGTTCTTC
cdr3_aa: CASTPTGSSYNEQFF

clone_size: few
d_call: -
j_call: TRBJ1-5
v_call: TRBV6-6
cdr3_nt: TGTGCCAGCAGTTCCACCGGGACACCCGATCAGCCCCAGCATTTT
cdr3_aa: CASSSTGTPDQPQHF

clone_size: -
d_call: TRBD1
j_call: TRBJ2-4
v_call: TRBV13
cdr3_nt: TGTGCCAGCAGCCATACAGGGGAAGAAGCCAAAAACATTCAGTACTTC
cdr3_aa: CASSHTGEEAKNIQYF

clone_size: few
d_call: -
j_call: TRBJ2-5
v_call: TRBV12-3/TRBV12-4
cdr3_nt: TGTGCCAGCAGTTTAGATTCCAGCGGACAAGAGACCCAGTACTTC
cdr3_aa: CASSLDSSGQETQYF

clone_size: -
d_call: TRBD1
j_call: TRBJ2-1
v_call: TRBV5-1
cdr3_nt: TGCGCCAGCAGCCCGCGGGACCCGGGACAGGGGGTGACTGAGCAGTTCTTC
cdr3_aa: CASSPRDPGQGVTEQFF

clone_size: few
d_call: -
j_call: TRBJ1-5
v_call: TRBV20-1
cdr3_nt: TGCAGTGCTGCCAGGGGATATAGCAATCAGCCCCAGCATTTT
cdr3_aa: CSAARGYSNQPQHF

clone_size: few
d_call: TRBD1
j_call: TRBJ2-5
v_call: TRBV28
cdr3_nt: TGTGCCAGCAGTTCGTGGACAGGGGGTATGGAGACCCAGTACTTC
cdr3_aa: CASSSWTGGMETQYF

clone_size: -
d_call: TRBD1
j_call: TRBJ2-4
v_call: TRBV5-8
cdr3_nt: TGTGCCAGCAGTGGGGACAGGAAAAACATTCAGTACTTC
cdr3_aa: CASSGDRKNIQYF

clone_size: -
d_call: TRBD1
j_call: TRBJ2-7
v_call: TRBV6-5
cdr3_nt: TGTGCCAGCAGTTACTCTGGAACAGGGGGCACGTACGAGCAGTACTTC
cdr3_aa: CASSYSGTGGTYEQYF

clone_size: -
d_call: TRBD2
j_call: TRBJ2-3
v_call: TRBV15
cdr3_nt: TGTGCCACCAGCAGCCGTTCTAGCGGTAGCACAGATACGCAGTATTTT
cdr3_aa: CATSSRSSGSTDTQYF

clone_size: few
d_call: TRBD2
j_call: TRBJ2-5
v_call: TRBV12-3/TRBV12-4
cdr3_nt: TGTGCCAGCAGTTCGGGACTAGCGGGGGGTATGGAGACCCAGTACTTC
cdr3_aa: CASSSGLAGGMETQYF

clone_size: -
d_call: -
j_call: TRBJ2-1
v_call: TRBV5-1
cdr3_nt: TGCGCCACCAAAGTCGGCATAGGTACCTACAATGAGCAGTTCTTC
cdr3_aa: CATKVGIGTYNEQFF